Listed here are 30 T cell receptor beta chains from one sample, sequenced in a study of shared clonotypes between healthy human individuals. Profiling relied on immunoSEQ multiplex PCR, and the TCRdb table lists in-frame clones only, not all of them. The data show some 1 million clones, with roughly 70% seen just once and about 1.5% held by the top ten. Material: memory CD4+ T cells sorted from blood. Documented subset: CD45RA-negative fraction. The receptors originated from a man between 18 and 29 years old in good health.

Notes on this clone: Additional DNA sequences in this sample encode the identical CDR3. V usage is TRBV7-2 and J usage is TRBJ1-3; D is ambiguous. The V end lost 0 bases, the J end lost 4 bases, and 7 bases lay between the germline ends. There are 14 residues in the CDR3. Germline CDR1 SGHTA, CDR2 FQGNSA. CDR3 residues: CASSLAGFGNTIYF. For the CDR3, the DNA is TGTGCCAGCAGCTTAGCTGGATTCGGAAACACCATATATTTT. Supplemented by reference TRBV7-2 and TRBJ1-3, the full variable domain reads GAGVSQSPSNKVTEKGKDVELRCDPISGHTALYWYRQSLGQGLEFLIYFQGNSAPDKSGLPSDRFSAERTGGSVSTLTIQRTQQEDSAVYLCASSLAGFGNTIYFGEGSWLTVV.

The CDR3 sequence is CASRRTGGAAGELFF. The CDR3 DNA sequence: TGTGCCAGCAGGCGGACAGGGGGCGCGGCCGGGGAGCTGTTTTTT. The rearrangement joins TRBV28 to TRBJ2-2; 11 nucleotides line up with TRBD1. Germline lookup yields CDR1 MDHEN and CDR2 SYDVKM. This CDR3 has 15 residues. After removal of 6 bases from V and 6 bases from J, the junction contained 6 bases not matched to a gene.

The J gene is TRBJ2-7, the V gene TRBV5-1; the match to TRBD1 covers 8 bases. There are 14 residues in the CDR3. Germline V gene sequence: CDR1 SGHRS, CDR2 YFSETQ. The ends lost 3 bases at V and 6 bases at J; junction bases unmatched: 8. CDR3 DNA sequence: TGCGCCAGCAGCTCAGGACAGGGTTTGGGCGAGCAGTACTTC. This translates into CASSSGQGLGEQYF.

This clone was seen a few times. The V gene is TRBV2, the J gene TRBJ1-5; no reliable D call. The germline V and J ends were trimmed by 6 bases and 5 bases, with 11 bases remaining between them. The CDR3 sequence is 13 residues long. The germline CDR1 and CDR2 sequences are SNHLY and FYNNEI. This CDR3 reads CASSAEGYQPQHF. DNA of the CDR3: TGTGCCAGCAGCGCAGAGGGCTATCAGCCCCAGCATTTT.

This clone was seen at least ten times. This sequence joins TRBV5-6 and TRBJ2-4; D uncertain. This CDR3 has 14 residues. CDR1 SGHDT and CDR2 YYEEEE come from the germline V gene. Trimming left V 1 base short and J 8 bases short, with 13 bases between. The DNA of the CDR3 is TGTGCCAGCAGCTTGTTGTCAGGAATGGACATTCAGTACTTC. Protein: CASSLLSGMDIQYF.

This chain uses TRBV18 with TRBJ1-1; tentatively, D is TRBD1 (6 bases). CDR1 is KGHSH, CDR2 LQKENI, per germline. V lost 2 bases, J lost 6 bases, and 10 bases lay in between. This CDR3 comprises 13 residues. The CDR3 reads CASSPKQGAEAFF. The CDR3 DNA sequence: TGTGCCAGCTCACCAAAACAGGGAGCTGAAGCTTTCTTT.

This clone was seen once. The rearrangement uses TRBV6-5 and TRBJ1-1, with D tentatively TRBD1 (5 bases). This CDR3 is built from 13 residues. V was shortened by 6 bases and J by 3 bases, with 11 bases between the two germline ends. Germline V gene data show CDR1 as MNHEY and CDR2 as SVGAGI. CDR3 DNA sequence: TGTGCCAGCAGGGGGCTAAGTCACACTGAAGCTTTCTTT. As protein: CASRGLSHTEAFF.

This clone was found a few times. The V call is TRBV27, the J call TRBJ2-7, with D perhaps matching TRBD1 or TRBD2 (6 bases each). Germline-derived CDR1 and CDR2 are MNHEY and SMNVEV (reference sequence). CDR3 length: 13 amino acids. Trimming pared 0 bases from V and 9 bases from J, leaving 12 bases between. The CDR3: CASSLSGGDPQYF. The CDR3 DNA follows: TGTGCCAGCAGTTTATCGGGGGGCGACCCGCAGTACTTC.

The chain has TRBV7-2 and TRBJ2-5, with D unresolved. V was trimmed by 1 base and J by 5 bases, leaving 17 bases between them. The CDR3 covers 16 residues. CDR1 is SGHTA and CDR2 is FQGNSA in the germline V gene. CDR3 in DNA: TGTGCCAGCAGCTTAGTAGGTCGGACGGTACGGGAGACCCAGTACTTC. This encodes CASSLVGRTVRETQYF.

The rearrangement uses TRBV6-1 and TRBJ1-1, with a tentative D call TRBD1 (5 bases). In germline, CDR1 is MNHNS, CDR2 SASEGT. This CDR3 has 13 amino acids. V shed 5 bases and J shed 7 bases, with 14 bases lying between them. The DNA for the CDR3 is TGTGCCAGCAGTTTCTCTGACGGGGGTGAAGCTTTCTTT. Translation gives CASSFSDGGEAFF.

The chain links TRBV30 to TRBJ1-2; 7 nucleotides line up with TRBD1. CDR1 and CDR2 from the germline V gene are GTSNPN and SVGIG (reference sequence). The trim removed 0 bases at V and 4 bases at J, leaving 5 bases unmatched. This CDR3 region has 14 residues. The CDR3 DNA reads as TGTGCCTGGAGTGTGGATACAGGGGTCTATGGCTACACCTTC. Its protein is CAWSVDTGVYGYTF.

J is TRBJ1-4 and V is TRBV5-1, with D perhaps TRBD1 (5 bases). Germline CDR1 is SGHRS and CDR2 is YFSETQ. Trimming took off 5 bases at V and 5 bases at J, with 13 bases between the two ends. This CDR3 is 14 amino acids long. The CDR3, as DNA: TGCGCCAGCAGTCAACGGGGCGGGAATGAAAAACTGTTTTTT. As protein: CASSQRGGNEKLFF. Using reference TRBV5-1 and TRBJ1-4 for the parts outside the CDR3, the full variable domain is KAGVTQTPRYLIKTRGQQVTLSCSPISGHRSVSWYQQTPGQGLQFLFEYFSETQRNKGNFPGRFSGRQFSNSRSEMNVSTLELGDSALYLCASSQRGGNEKLFFGSGTQLSVL.

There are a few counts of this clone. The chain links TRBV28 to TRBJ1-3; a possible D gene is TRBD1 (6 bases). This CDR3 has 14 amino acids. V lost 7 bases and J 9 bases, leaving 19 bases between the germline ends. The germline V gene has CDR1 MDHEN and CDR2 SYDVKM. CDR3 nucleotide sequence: TGTGCCAGCATCCCCGGACAGCTGATTAGCACCATATATTTT. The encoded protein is CASIPGQLISTIYF.

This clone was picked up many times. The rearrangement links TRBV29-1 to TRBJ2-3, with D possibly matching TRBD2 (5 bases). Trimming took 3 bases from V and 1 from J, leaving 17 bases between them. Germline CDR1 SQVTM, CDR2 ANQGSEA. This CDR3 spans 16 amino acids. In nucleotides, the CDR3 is TGCAGCGTTGAGAGGGCCGTTAACAGAGGCACAGATACGCAGTATTTT. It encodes CSVERAVNRGTDTQYF.

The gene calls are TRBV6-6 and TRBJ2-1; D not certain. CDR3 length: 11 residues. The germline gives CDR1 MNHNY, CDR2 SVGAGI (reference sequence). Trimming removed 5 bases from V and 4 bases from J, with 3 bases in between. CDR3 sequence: CASSRYNEQFF. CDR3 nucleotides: TGTGCCAGCAGTCGGTACAATGAGCAGTTCTTC.

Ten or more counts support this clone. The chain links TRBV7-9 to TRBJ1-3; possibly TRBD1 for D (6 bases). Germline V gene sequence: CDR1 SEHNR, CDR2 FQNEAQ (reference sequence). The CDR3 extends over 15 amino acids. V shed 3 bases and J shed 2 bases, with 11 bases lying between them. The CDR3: CASSLQGTTGNTIYF. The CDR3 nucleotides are TGTGCCAGCAGCTTGCAGGGGACAACTGGAAACACCATATATTTT.

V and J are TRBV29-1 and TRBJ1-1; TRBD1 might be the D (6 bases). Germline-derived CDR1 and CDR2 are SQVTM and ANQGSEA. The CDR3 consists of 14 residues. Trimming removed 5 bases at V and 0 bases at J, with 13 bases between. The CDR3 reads CSVLDRYMNTEAFF. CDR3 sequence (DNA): TGCAGCGTTCTGGACAGATATATGAACACTGAAGCTTTCTTT.

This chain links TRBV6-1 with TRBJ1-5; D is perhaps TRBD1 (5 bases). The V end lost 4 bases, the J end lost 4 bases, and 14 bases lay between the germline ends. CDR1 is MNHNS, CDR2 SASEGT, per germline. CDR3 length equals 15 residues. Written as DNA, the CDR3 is TGTGCCAGCAGTGTCGGGGCCCTCTCGAATCAGCCCCAGCATTTT. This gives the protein CASSVGALSNQPQHF.

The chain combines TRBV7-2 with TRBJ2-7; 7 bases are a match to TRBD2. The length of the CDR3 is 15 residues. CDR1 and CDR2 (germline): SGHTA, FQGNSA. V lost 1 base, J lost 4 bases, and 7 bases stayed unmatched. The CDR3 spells CASSLGTSVGYEQYF. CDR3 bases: TGTGCCAGCAGCTTAGGAACTAGCGTAGGTTACGAGCAGTACTTC.

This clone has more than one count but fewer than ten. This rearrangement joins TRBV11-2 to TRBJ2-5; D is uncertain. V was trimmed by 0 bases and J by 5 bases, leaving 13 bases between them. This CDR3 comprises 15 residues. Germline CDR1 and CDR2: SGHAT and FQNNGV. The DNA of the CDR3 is TGTGCCAGCAGCTTAGACCCGACACGCTTGGAGACCCAGTACTTC. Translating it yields CASSLDPTRLETQYF.

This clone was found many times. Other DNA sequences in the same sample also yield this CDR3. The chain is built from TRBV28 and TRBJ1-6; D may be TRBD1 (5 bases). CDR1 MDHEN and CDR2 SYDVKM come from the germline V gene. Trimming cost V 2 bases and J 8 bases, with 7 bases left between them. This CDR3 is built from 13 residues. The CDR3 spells CASSLGTDSPLHF. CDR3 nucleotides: TGTGCCAGCAGTTTAGGGACCGATTCACCCCTCCACTTT.

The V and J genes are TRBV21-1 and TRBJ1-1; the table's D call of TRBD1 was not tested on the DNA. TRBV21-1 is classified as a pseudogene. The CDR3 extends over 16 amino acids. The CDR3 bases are TGTGCCAGCAGCCGGACCAGGGGGCACAAGAACACTGAAGCTTTCTTT. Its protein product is CASSRTRGHKNTEAFF.

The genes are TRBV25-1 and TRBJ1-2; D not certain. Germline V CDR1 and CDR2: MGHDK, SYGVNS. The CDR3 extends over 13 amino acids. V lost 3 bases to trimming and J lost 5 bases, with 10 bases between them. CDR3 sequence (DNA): TGTGCCAGCAGTGACTCGGCCGATTATGGCTACACCTTC. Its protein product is CASSDSADYGYTF.

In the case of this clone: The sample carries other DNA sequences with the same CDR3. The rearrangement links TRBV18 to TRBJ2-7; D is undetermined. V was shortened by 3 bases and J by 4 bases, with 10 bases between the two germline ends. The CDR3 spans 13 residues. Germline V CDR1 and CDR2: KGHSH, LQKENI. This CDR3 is CASSPPPGYEQYF. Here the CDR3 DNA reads TGTGCCAGCTCACCCCCCCCCGGATACGAGCAGTACTTC.

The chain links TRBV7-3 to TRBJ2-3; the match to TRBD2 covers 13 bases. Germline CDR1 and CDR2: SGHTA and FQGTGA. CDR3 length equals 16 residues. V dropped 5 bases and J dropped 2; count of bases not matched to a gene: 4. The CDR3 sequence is CASSPGLAGHTDTQYF. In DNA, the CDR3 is TGTGCCAGCAGCCCGGGACTAGCGGGGCACACAGATACGCAGTATTTT.

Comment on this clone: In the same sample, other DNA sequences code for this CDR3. The DNA for the CDR3 is TGTGCCAGCAGCGAGGGGAATCAGCCCCAGCATTTT. It specifies CASSEGNQPQHF. V is TRBV6-1 and J is TRBJ1-5, with a weak D call TRBD1 (5 bases). Trimming shortened V by 6 bases and J by 4 bases, and 7 bases separated the two germline ends. CDR1 is MNHNS, CDR2 SASEGT, per germline. The CDR3 totals 12 residues.

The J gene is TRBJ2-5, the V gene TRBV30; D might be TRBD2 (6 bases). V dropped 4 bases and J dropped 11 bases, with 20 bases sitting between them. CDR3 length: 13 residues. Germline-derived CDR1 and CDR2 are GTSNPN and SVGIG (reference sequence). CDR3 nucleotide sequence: TGTGCCTGGACCGGGGGTGGGGCAGGTGAGCAGTACTTC. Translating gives CAWTGGGAGEQYF.

The CDR3 reads CASTAGGTTDTQYF. CDR3 sequence (DNA): TGTGCCAGTACGGCGGGAGGGACCACAGATACGCAGTATTTT. The chain employs TRBV9 and TRBJ2-3; 9 nucleotides align to TRBD2. Germline CDR1 is SGDLS and CDR2 is YYNGEE. The J segment lost 2 bases and the V segment lost 8 bases, leaving 6 bases of the junction unmatched. This CDR3 is built from 14 residues.

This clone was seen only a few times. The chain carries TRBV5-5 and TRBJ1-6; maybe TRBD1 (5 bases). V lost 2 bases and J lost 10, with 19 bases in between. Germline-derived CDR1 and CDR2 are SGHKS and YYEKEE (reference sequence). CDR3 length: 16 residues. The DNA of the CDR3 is TGTGCCAGCAGCTTTCTGAACTCCAGGGTGTCCTCACCCCTCCACTTT. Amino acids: CASSFLNSRVSSPLHF. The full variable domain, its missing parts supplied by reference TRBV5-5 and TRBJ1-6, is DAGVTQSPTHLIKTRGQQVTLRCSPISGHKSVSWYQQVLGQGPQFIFQYYEKEERGRGNFPDRFSARQFPNYSSELNVNALLLGDSALYLCASSFLNSRVSSPLHFGNGTRLTVT.

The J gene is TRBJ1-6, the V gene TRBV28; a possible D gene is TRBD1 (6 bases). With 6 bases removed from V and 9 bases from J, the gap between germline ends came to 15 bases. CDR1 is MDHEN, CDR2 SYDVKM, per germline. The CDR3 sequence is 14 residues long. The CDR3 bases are TGTGCCAGCAGCCGGACAGCGCTGGGTTCACCCCTCCACTTT. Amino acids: CASSRTALGSPLHF.